This note documents a single T cell receptor (beta chain) sequence. The same CDR3 arises from other DNA sequences in this sample as well. Authors' analysis steps: Junction-only sequences without quality scores were provided by ImmunoSEQ, so filtering was different. The data were produced by immunoSEQ multiplex PCR, yet TCRdb's version contains in-frame clones alone and is incomplete. The D gene and trimming were derived from the DNA, and the V and J assignments and clone size from that table. In the table there are millions of clones, about 95% of which are singletons. This record comes from a study of shared clonotypes between healthy human individuals. This CDR3 is 12 amino acids long. The germline V gene has CDR1 KGHSH and CDR2 LQKENI. Trimming took off 2 bases at V and 2 bases at J, with 4 bases between the two ends.

Source material: naive CD4+ T cells sorted from blood. Subset denoted: CD45RA+ positively selected. The sequence came from a man between 18 and 29 years old in good health. The chain carries TRBV18 and TRBJ2-7, with unresolved D. CDR3 in amino acids: CASSPGTYEQYF. The DNA for the CDR3 is TGTGCCAGCTCACCAGGGACCTACGAGCAGTACTTC.